The clone carrying this T cell receptor (beta chain) was observed a single time. Antigen unknown. Single viable CD3+CD4+CD8-CD45RO+ cells were sorted as the memory CD4+ T cells. The data derive from a study of memory CD4+ T cells and cytomegalovirus serostatus. Produced via immunoSEQ multiplex PCR; TCRdb's table is partial and in-frame only. Here the sample spans roughly 50,000 clones, roughly 84% being singletons. General study results and limits: Suggested: most of the CMV-linked TCR signature lies in CD4+ memory cells.

With 5 bases clipped from V and 6 bases from J, the junction kept 4 bases outside the gene matches. The CDR3 sequence is 14 residues long. Germline values: CDR1 MNHEY, CDR2 SMNVEV (reference sequence). This chain links TRBV27 with TRBJ1-4; 9 nucleotides line up with TRBD1. The sample consisted of memory CD4+ T cells from blood. The receptor's source is an adult in good health and CMV-seronegative. Some clones in this sample may be carry-over from other donors' samples. The CDR3 nucleotides read TGTGCCAGCAGTCCAGACAGGGGGGATGAAAAACTGTTTTTT. Encoded protein: CASSPDRGDEKLFF.